This T cell receptor beta chain was found in a study of Ad26.COV2.S vaccination and SARS-CoV-2 variants. Overall study context: This donor came from the COV1001 trial of Ad26.COV2.S. Administration of Ad26.COV2.S was intramuscular, either once or twice 56 days apart. General study results and limits: Substantial breadth was reported for post-vaccination spike-specific CD8+ and CD4+ T cells.

Some clones are missing from TCRdb's copy, which holds only in-frame ones; the method was immunoSEQ multiplex PCR. Among roughly 680,000 clones listed, more than 70% were seen once. Specified treatment: roughly 19 received Ad26.COV2.S at low or high dose, single or two shots; about 5 received placebo; per-sample allocation not given. The samples were gathered on day 63 after the first injection of vaccine or placebo. A Boston adult aged 18-55 years was the donor. Notes on this clone: Its target is unknown. The same CDR3 can be traced to other DNA sequences in this sample.

Germline CDR1 and CDR2: LGHDT and YNNKEL (reference sequence). This CDR3 contains 13 residues. Trimming removed 4 bases from V and 4 bases from J, with 11 bases in between. V and J are TRBV3-1 (or the pseudogene TRBV3-2) and TRBJ2-7; D might be TRBD1 (5 bases). The TCR comes from a person aged 18 to 59 who received the Ad26.COV2.S COVID-19 vaccine or a placebo. Sequenced material: peripheral blood, taken in a trial of Ad26.COV2.S vaccine versus placebo. CDR3 nucleotide sequence: TGTGCCAGCAGCCCTGACAGAGGATACGAGCAGTACTTC. Translation gives CASSPDRGYEQYF.